Below are 22 T cell receptor beta chains sequenced from a single sample in a study of response to subunit inactivated influenza vaccine. In TCRdb, the RT-PCR reads were re-called with MiXCR into one record per CDR3 protein. The profile shows under 200,000 distinct CDR3 sequences, approximately 11% of them singletons. The sample was non-naive T cells sorted from PBMCs, taken roughly 48 days after vaccination. These receptors were taken from a man aged 45 to 65 who received an inactivated influenza vaccine.

This clonotype was recorded at least ten times. This chain uses TRBV3-1 with TRBJ2-3; D assignment may be TRBD1 or TRBD2 (6 bases each). The V end lost 2 bases, the J end lost 2 bases, and 11 bases lay between the germline ends. The CDR3 length is 15 residues. CDR1 LGHDT and CDR2 YNNKEL come from the germline V gene (reference sequence). CDR3: CASSQTGTYTDTQYF. The CDR3 nucleotides read TGTGCCAGCAGCCAAACAGGGACTTACACAGATACGCAGTATTTT.

This clonotype has more than one count but fewer than ten. This chain links TRBV5-1 with TRBJ2-5; D gene ambiguous. The CDR3 consists of 15 residues. V lost 2 bases and J lost 2, with 13 bases in between. Per the germline V gene, CDR1 is SGHRS and CDR2 is YFSETQ. CDR3: CASSFLPTIQETQYF. The CDR3 DNA reads as TGCGCCAGCAGCTTCTTACCGACAATTCAAGAGACCCAGTACTTC.

This chain joins TRBV20-1 and TRBJ1-1; the D is unclear. Trimming left V 0 bases short and J 3 bases short, with 8 bases between. CDR1 DFQATT and CDR2 SNEGSKA come from the germline V gene (reference sequence). The CDR3 spans 13 residues. CDR3 in amino acids: CSAREGLHTEAFF. CDR3 in DNA: TGCAGTGCTAGAGAGGGTCTGCACACTGAAGCTTTCTTT.

This clonotype has ten or more counts. The genes are TRBV11-1 and TRBJ1-1; D not resolved. Trimming removed 3 bases from V and 1 base from J, with 9 bases in between. The CDR3 has 14 residues. Germline lookup yields CDR1 SGHAT and CDR2 FQDESV (reference sequence). The CDR3 loop reads CASSFGPGNTEAFF. CDR3 sequence (DNA): TGTGCCAGCAGCTTCGGCCCGGGGAACACTGAAGCTTTCTTT.

The gene calls are TRBV9 and TRBJ1-4; D is possibly TRBD1 (5 bases). Per germline, CDR1 SGDLS and CDR2 YYNGEE. This CDR3 comprises 16 residues. Trimming shortened V by 4 bases and J by 0 bases, and 13 bases separated the two germline ends. CDR3 protein: CASSPGTLATNEKLFF. The CDR3 DNA sequence: TGTGCCAGCAGCCCGGGGACGCTTGCAACTAATGAAAAACTGTTTTTT.

The rearrangement uses TRBV5-6 and TRBJ2-3; TRBD1 matches 8 bases. The V and J ends lost 0 bases and 2 bases, in that order; junction bases with no gene match: 2. Germline V gene lookup returns CDR1 SGHDT and CDR2 YYEEEE. CDR3 length equals 15 residues. The CDR3 region has the DNA TGTGCCAGCAGCTTGGGGACAGGGTTCACAGATACGCAGTATTTT. It codes for CASSLGTGFTDTQYF.

The chain links TRBV27 to TRBJ2-5; 11 nucleotides agree with TRBD2. The CDR3 contains 15 residues. The J segment lost 5 bases and the V segment lost 5 bases, leaving 7 bases of the junction unmatched. Germline V lookup: CDR1 MNHEY, CDR2 SMNVEV (reference sequence). The DNA of the CDR3 is TGTGCCAGCAGTCCGCGACTAGCGGGAAGCGAGACCCAGTACTTC. This gives the protein CASSPRLAGSETQYF.

This clonotype was detected a few times. The rearrangement uses TRBV10-3 and TRBJ2-1; D is perhaps TRBD1 or TRBD2 (5 bases each). Looked up from germline, CDR1 is ENHRY and CDR2 is SYGVKD. This CDR3 has 13 residues. V dropped 0 bases and J dropped 14 bases, with 14 bases sitting between them. In DNA, the CDR3 is TGTGCCATCAGTGAGTCGGGGGATCGATACGAGTTCTTC. This encodes CAISESGDRYEFF.

The chain links TRBV10-3 to TRBJ2-7; tentative D call: TRBD1 (6 bases). With 6 bases removed from V and 4 bases from J, the gap between germline ends came to 13 bases. The CDR3 sequence is 13 residues long. Germline V gene lookup returns CDR1 ENHRY and CDR2 SYGVKD. CDR3 protein: CAIREDRHYEQYF. As DNA, the CDR3 is TGTGCCATCAGGGAGGACAGACATTACGAGCAGTACTTC.

A few counts support this clonotype. The chain is built from TRBV7-2 and TRBJ2-4; D possibly matches TRBD1 or TRBD2 (6 bases each). V shed 5 bases and J shed 7 bases, with 18 bases lying between them. The CDR3 sequence is 15 residues long. Germline assignment: CDR1 SGHTA and CDR2 FQGNSA. The CDR3 protein is CASSDMGGARNIQYF. The CDR3 DNA follows: TGTGCCAGCAGCGACATGGGGGGCGCCCGGAACATTCAGTACTTC.

There are many counts of this clonotype. The chain employs TRBV11-2 and TRBJ1-2; D gene ambiguous. Trimming cost V 0 bases and J 8 bases, with 16 bases left between them. Germline CDR1 reads SGHAT; CDR2 reads FQNNGV. The CDR3 is 15 amino acids. The CDR3 bases are TGTGCCAGCAGCTTAGATTTGGCTGCCGGAGGGGGCTACACCTTC. It yields the protein CASSLDLAAGGGYTF.

This clonotype was recorded many times. The chain employs TRBV12-3 or TRBV12-4 and TRBJ1-2, with a weak D call TRBD1 (6 bases). This CDR3 has 15 amino acids. The V end lost 6 bases, the J end lost 4 bases, and 18 bases lay between the germline ends. The CDR3 is CASSDTGIFTYGYTF. The CDR3 nucleotides read TGTGCCAGCAGCGATACAGGGATCTTCACCTATGGCTACACCTTC.

A few counts support this clonotype. The chain couples TRBV4-2 to TRBJ2-5, with TRBD2 matching 11 bases. CDR3 size: 18 residues. V trimming: 0 bases; J trimming: 5 bases; junction bases outside the gene matches: 11. Per the germline V gene, CDR1 is LGHNA and CDR2 is YNFKEQ. The CDR3 reads CASSQDVSGRAYMETQYF. CDR3 coding DNA: TGTGCCAGCAGCCAAGACGTTAGCGGGAGGGCCTATATGGAGACCCAGTACTTC.

The chain combines TRBV20-1 with TRBJ1-1; D gene ambiguous. This CDR3 is 13 amino acids long. CDR1 is DFQATT and CDR2 is SNEGSKA in the germline V gene (reference sequence). V was pared by 6 bases and J by 0 bases, with 11 bases between. The CDR3 nucleotides read TGCAGTGCCCTGTCTGCCCTGAACACTGAAGCTTTCTTT. It encodes CSALSALNTEAFF.

This sequence joins TRBV11-2 and TRBJ2-1; D remains ambiguous. Germline CDR1 is SGHAT and CDR2 is FQNNGV. V lost 1 base and J lost 0, with 16 bases in between. This CDR3 comprises 18 residues. This CDR3 is CASSLGSIMGPSYNEQFF. The CDR3 nucleotides are TGTGCCAGCAGCTTAGGAAGTATTATGGGTCCCTCCTACAATGAGCAGTTCTTC. The full variable domain, completed using reference TRBV11-2 and TRBJ2-1, is EAGVAQSPRYKIIEKRQSVAFWCNPISGHATLYWYQQILGQGPKLLIQFQNNGVVDDSQLPKDRFSAERLKGVDSTLKIQPAKLEDSAVYLCASSLGSIMGPSYNEQFFGPGTRLTVL.

The chain is built from TRBV11-1 and TRBJ1-1, with 8 nucleotides matching TRBD1. V was pared by 5 bases and J by 0 bases, with 17 bases of the junction left unmatched. Germline V gene lookup returns CDR1 SGHAT and CDR2 FQDESV (reference sequence). The CDR3 extends over 19 amino acids. As DNA, the CDR3 is TGTGCCAGCAGCCCCGGAGGACAGGGACTAATGCTTATGAACACTGAAGCTTTCTTT. This translates into CASSPGGQGLMLMNTEAFF.

At least ten counts were recorded for this clonotype. The genes are TRBV4-2 and TRBJ2-3; 10 positions match TRBD2. CDR3 length: 16 residues. Germline-derived CDR1 and CDR2 are LGHNA and YNFKEQ. After removal of 0 bases from V and 4 bases from J, the junction contained 4 bases not matched to a gene. The CDR3 DNA is TGTGCCAGCAGCCAAGAGAAGCGGGAGGGTGCAGATACGCAGTATTTT. This translates into CASSQEKREGADTQYF.

The chain combines TRBV5-1 with TRBJ2-7; TRBD1 aligns across 10 bases. The V segment lost 0 bases and the J segment 2 bases; nucleotides outside the gene matches: 5. The CDR3 loop spans 16 amino acids. Germline V gene data show CDR1 as SGHRS and CDR2 as YFSETQ. In DNA, the CDR3 is TGCGCCAGCAGCTTGGCCGTAGGGACAGGGGCCTACGAGCAGTACTTC. As protein: CASSLAVGTGAYEQYF.

This clonotype was seen a few times. This chain connects TRBV6-1 to TRBJ2-7, with 9 bases fitting TRBD1. From germline, CDR1 is MNHNS and CDR2 SASEGT. This CDR3 spans 13 amino acids. With V trimmed by 6 bases and J by 6 bases, 6 bases remained unmatched. CDR3 DNA sequence: TGTGCCAGCAGCCGGACAGGGGACGGCGAGCAGTACTTC. It specifies CASSRTGDGEQYF.

This clonotype came up a few times. The gene calls are TRBV12-3 or TRBV12-4 and TRBJ1-2; 7 bases match TRBD1. This CDR3 region has 13 residues. The ends lost 6 bases at V and 2 bases at J; junction bases unmatched: 3. The CDR3: CASSLQGNYGYTF. As DNA, the CDR3 is TGTGCCAGCAGCTTACAGGGGAACTATGGCTACACCTTC.

The J gene is TRBJ1-1, the V gene TRBV7-9; no firm D call. This CDR3 is built from 13 residues. V was trimmed by 2 bases and J by 1 base, leaving 5 bases between them. The V gene's germline CDR1 is SEHNR and CDR2 FQNEAQ (reference sequence). Here the CDR3 DNA reads TGTGCCAGCAGCTTAATCGGGAACACTGAAGCTTTCTTT. Translating it yields CASSLIGNTEAFF.

This clonotype showed up many times. J is TRBJ2-7 and V is TRBV6-6; D is uncertain. Between the trimmed V and J ends, which lost 11 bases and 3 bases, there was a span of 17 bases. Germline V gene lookup returns CDR1 MNHNY and CDR2 SVGAGI (reference sequence). This CDR3 has 13 amino acids. The CDR3 region is CAGMGVTLYEQYF. CDR3 sequence (DNA): TGTGCCGGAATGGGTGTTACCCTCTACGAGCAGTACTTC.